In its sample, the clone carrying this T cell receptor (beta chain) was seen a few times. Its antigen remains unidentified. This record belongs to a study of T-cell memory formation after mild COVID-19. Study-level information: Clustering of TCRs was largely donor specific.

Whole-study results and caveats: Clones which contracted sat mainly in CM and EM if CD4+, and in EMRA if CD8+. The study found balanced CD4/CD8 in clones contracting day 15 to 85 and a CD4+ lean in later expanders.

CDR1 MDHEN and CDR2 SYDVKM come from the germline V gene. The CDR3 runs 13 residues. The V and J ends lost 3 bases and 8 bases respectively, with 11 bases between them. Libraries for TCRalpha and TCRbeta carried sample barcodes and unique molecular identifiers via 5'RACE. A single record per CDR3 protein comes from TCRdb applying MiXCR to the 5' RACE reads. Here the sample spans 300,000 to 400,000 distinct CDR3 sequences, 14% being singletons. Sequenced material: PBMCs or a T cell subset sorted from them (not recorded which). This sequence originates from a man aged 18 to 30 who had mild COVID-19 (a few samples of this study predate the infection). Cell type and time point are not known. The chain is built from TRBV28 and TRBJ1-5; D might be TRBD1 (5 bases). The CDR3 sequence is CASSLRGPKPQHF. The CDR3, as DNA: TGTGCCAGCAGTTTGCGGGGACCCAAGCCCCAGCATTTT.